Shown below are 18 T cell receptor beta chains from a single sample sequenced in a study of T cell responses to AZD1222 COVID-19 vaccine. Libraries were prepared by immunoSEQ multiplex PCR; TCRdb keeps only in-frame clonotypes and omits some of them. The repertoire holds approximately 150,000 clones, with around 93% as singletons. Sample: peripheral blood, taken 28 days after the second AZD1222 dose. The source is an adult who received the AZD1222 COVID-19 vaccine.

This clone occurred once. The chain carries TRBV5-1 and TRBJ1-1; D not resolved. Germline V gene data show CDR1 as SGHRS and CDR2 as YFSETQ. The CDR3 is 13 amino acids. Trimming cost V 1 base and J 0 bases, with 4 bases left between them. The CDR3 reads CASSLWMNTEAFF. CDR3 coding DNA: TGCGCCAGCAGCTTGTGGATGAACACTGAAGCTTTCTTT.

The chain employs TRBV11-2 and TRBJ1-3, with D possibly matching TRBD1 (5 bases). The V gene lost 8 bases and the J gene lost 4 bases, with 18 bases spanning the gap. Looked up from germline, CDR1 is SGHAT and CDR2 is FQNNGV. The CDR3 contains 15 residues. CDR3 nucleotide sequence: TGTGCCAGCGCATCTTTCAGGGCGGGAGGAAACACCATATATTTT. It translates to CASASFRAGGNTIYF.

The V gene is TRBV11-3, the J gene TRBJ1-6; D remains ambiguous. The CDR3 spans 13 residues. Germline CDR1 reads SGHNT; CDR2 reads YENEEA. With 1 base removed from V and 11 bases from J, the gap between germline ends came to 9 bases. The DNA for the CDR3 is TGTGCCAGCAGCTTAGCCTCAGAGGCACCCCTCCACTTT. It yields the protein CASSLASEAPLHF. Looking up the rest from reference TRBV11-3 and TRBJ1-6 gives the full variable domain: EAGVVQSPRYKIIEKKQPVAFWCNPISGHNTLYWYLQNLGQGPELLIRYENEEAVDDSQLPKDRFSAERLKGVDSTLKIQPAELGDSAVYLCASSLASEAPLHFGNGTRLTVT.

This chain uses TRBV3-1 (or the pseudogene TRBV3-2) with TRBJ2-1, with a tentative D call TRBD2 (5 bases). V was cut by 1 base and J by 1 base, with 14 bases left in between. Looked up from germline, CDR1 is LGHDT and CDR2 is YNNKEL (reference sequence). The CDR3 is 17 amino acids. The CDR3 DNA reads TGTGCCAGCAGCCAAGCCGTTAGGGAGATATCCTACAATGAGCAGTTCTTC. This codes for CASSQAVREISYNEQFF.

The chain is built from TRBV2 and TRBJ2-1; no definite D call. Germline loops: CDR1 SNHLY, CDR2 FYNNEI. CDR3 length: 15 residues. V gave up 6 bases and J gave up 2 bases, with 14 bases separating them. CDR3 nucleotides: TGTGCCAGCAGACATGTAGAGGCGCCCTACAATGAGCAGTTCTTC. Protein product: CASRHVEAPYNEQFF.

The CDR3 loop is CASSPGPRQVNTEAFF. The CDR3 nucleotides are TGTGCCAGCAGCCCCGGACCTCGACAGGTGAACACTGAAGCTTTCTTT. The chain joins TRBV5-4 to TRBJ1-1; D possibly corresponds to TRBD1 (6 bases). V was shortened by 4 bases and J by 0 bases, with 16 bases between the two germline ends. Germline lookup yields CDR1 SGHNT and CDR2 YYREEE (reference sequence). The CDR3 consists of 16 residues.

CDR3 amino acids: CASSLRDFGTIQYF. The CDR3 DNA sequence: TGTGCCAGCAGCCTCAGGGATTTTGGTACCATTCAGTACTTC. The chain has TRBV7-8 and TRBJ2-4; D perhaps matches TRBD1 (5 bases). CDR1 is SGHVS, CDR2 FQNEAQ, per germline. CDR3 length equals 14 residues. The V end lost 5 bases, the J end lost 9 bases, and 17 bases lay between the germline ends.

The chain joins TRBV5-1 to TRBJ2-1; 13 bases map to TRBD2. The germline CDR1 and CDR2 sequences are SGHRS and YFSETQ. The length of the CDR3 is 13 residues. V lost 9 bases, J lost 8 bases, and 5 bases stayed unmatched. CDR3 in DNA: TGCGCCAAACTAGCGGGGGGGCCGCATGAGCAGTTCTTC. Amino acids: CAKLAGGPHEQFF.

The chain links TRBV28 to TRBJ2-7; D is unresolved. The CDR3 runs to 11 residues. V gave up 7 bases and J gave up 4 bases, with 8 bases separating them. Germline assignment: CDR1 MDHEN and CDR2 SYDVKM. CDR3 DNA sequence: TGTGCCAGCATGCGAACATACGAGCAGTACTTC. Encoded protein: CASMRTYEQYF.

The rearrangement uses TRBV12-3 or TRBV12-4 and TRBJ2-2; D ambiguous. CDR3 length: 13 residues. Trimming shortened V by 3 bases and J by 5 bases, and 7 bases separated the two germline ends. The CDR3 loop reads CASSFRATGELFF. The DNA of the CDR3 is TGTGCCAGCAGTTTTCGGGCGACCGGGGAGCTGTTTTTT.

CDR3 sequence (DNA): TGTGCCAGCAGCGTAGATCCCCTAGGGATACAAGAGACCCAGTACTTC. It specifies CASSVDPLGIQETQYF. The gene calls are TRBV9 and TRBJ2-5, with D unresolved. V lost 0 bases and J lost 2, with 14 bases in between. The germline gives CDR1 SGDLS, CDR2 YYNGEE. The CDR3 runs to 16 residues.

J is TRBJ2-3 and V is TRBV5-1, with unresolved D. CDR3 length: 14 amino acids. Germline assignment: CDR1 SGHRS and CDR2 YFSETQ. The ends were cut back, 0 bases at V and 2 bases at J, with 7 bases in the middle. The CDR3, as DNA: TGCGCCAGCAGCTTGGGCGGATACACAGATACGCAGTATTTT. Amino acid sequence: CASSLGGYTDTQYF.

The V and J genes are TRBV7-9 and TRBJ2-2; D is possibly TRBD1 (6 bases). This CDR3 contains 15 residues. V was clipped by 4 bases and J by 3 bases, with 12 bases between them. Germline CDR1 is SEHNR and CDR2 is FQNEAQ (reference sequence). The CDR3 DNA is TGTGCCAGCAGCTCCAGGGGTTTCCACACCGGGGAGCTGTTTTTT. Translating gives CASSSRGFHTGELFF.

The V gene is TRBV11-3, the J gene TRBJ1-6; D gene uncertain. CDR3 length equals 14 residues. V shed 4 bases and J shed 8 bases, with 12 bases lying between them. Germline values: CDR1 SGHNT, CDR2 YENEEA. Here the CDR3 reads CASSSGLRDSPLHF. CDR3 DNA sequence: TGTGCCAGCAGCTCGGGTTTGAGGGATTCACCCCTCCACTTT.

This chain joins TRBV11-2 and TRBJ2-1; D might be TRBD2 (6 bases). The length of the CDR3 is 14 residues. The V end lost 5 bases, the J end lost 8 bases, and 16 bases lay between the germline ends. Germline CDR1 reads SGHAT; CDR2 reads FQNNGV. DNA for the CDR3: TGTGCCAGCAGCCTCCTTGGCGGGATCGATGAGCAGTTCTTC. Its translation: CASSLLGGIDEQFF.

The chain links TRBV3-1 (or the pseudogene TRBV3-2) to TRBJ1-4; D may be TRBD1 (5 bases). V gave up 2 bases and J gave up 6 bases, with 13 bases separating them. Germline CDR1 LGHDT, CDR2 YNNKEL (reference sequence). The CDR3 extends over 15 amino acids. The CDR3 spells CASSQLGEVDEKLFF. The CDR3 region has the DNA TGTGCCAGCAGCCAACTAGGGGAGGTTGATGAAAAACTGTTTTTT.

The chain joins TRBV25-1 to TRBJ2-7, with D unresolved. The V end lost 4 bases, the J end lost 4 bases, and 8 bases lay between the germline ends. CDR3 size: 12 residues. Germline CDR1 is MGHDK and CDR2 is SYGVNS. CDR3 nucleotides: TGTGCCAGCAGTGGACGAGGTTACGAGCAGTACTTC. This encodes CASSGRGYEQYF.

The chain joins TRBV6-5 to TRBJ1-4; the D is unclear. Germline assignment: CDR1 MNHEY and CDR2 SVGAGI. The CDR3 runs to 13 residues. Trimming removed 6 bases from V and 8 bases from J, with 13 bases in between. The CDR3 loop reads CASSDTQDEKLFF. CDR3 nucleotide sequence: TGTGCCAGCAGCGACACGCAGGACGAAAAACTGTTTTTT.